This TCR beta chain was observed in a study of T cell responses to AZD1222 COVID-19 vaccine. The CDR3 is 16 residues long. Per germline, CDR1 SGHKS and CDR2 YYEKEE (reference sequence). V was clipped by 5 bases and J by 2 bases, with 19 bases between them. Measured with immunoSEQ multiplex PCR; TCRdb has only the in-frame clones, and not every one. The sample lists 90,000 to 95,000 clones, approximately 91% occurring once. This clone was recorded only once. The TCR was taken from an adult in good health. Specimen: peripheral blood, collected on day 0 of AZD1222 vaccination. The V call is TRBV5-5, the J call TRBJ2-5; tentative D call: TRBD2 (6 bases). Written as DNA, the CDR3 is TGTGCCAGCAGGCCTGGAGGGGCAGGGTGGCAAGAGACCCAGTACTTC. Translated: CASRPGGAGWQETQYF.